The present entry profiles one TCR beta chain with its context. Its antigen is unidentified. Since the CDR3 does not end with the conserved phenylalanine or tryptophan, this likely comes from a read error. Three rounds of nested PCR, following a modified ARM-PCR protocol, produced the TCRbeta library. TCRdb re-called the multiplex PCR reads with MiXCR, one entry per CDR3 protein. This sample has about 80,000 distinct CDR3 sequences, with roughly 75% found just once. The entry originates in a study of tumor and adjacent non-tumor tissue in lung cancer. Study at large: Histology: 12 adenocarcinoma, a couple of squamous cell carcinoma, 1 small cell lung cancer. On average, productive TCRbeta reads reached roughly 4.2 million per sample. Findings and limits, study-wide: Tumor tissue had significantly higher TCR diversity than normal lung.

No cell sorting was done before RNA was extracted from the tissue. Germline loops: CDR1 SQVTM, CDR2 ANQGSEA. This CDR3 spans 13 amino acids. Trimming pared 4 bases from V and 6 bases from J, leaving 14 bases between. Sequenced material: lung tumor tissue. This receptor was identified in a woman between 65 and 79 years old with non-small cell lung cancer. The J gene is TRBJ2-3, the V gene TRBV29-1; a weak D match, TRBD2 (5 bases). CDR3 nucleotide sequence: TGCAGCGTTGTTCTAGCAGGAGCCGATACGCAGTATCTT. It translates to CSVVLAGADTQYL.